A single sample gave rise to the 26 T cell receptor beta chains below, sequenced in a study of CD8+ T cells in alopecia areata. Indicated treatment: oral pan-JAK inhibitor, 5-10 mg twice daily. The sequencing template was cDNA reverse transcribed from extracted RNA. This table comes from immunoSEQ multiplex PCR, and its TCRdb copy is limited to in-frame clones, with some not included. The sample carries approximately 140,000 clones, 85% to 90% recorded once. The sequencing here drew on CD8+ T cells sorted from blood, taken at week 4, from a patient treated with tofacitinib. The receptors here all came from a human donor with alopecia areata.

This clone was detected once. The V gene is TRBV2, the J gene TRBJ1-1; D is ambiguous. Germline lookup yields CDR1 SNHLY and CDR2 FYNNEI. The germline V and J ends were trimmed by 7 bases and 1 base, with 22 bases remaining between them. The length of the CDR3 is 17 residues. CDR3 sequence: CASTQTVGSYQNTEAFF. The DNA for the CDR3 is TGTGCCAGCACCCAGACGGTGGGGTCTTATCAGAACACTGAAGCTTTCTTT.

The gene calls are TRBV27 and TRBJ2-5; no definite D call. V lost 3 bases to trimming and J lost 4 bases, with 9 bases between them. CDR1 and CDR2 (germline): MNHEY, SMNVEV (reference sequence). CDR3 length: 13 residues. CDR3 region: CASSFYTRETQYF. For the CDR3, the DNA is TGTGCCAGCAGTTTTTACACCCGAGAGACCCAGTACTTC.

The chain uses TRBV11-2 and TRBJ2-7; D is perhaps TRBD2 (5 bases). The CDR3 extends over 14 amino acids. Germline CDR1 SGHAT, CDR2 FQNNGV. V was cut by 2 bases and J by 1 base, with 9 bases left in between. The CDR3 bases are TGTGCCAGCAGCTTAAGCGGCAGATCCTACGAGCAGTACTTC. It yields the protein CASSLSGRSYEQYF.

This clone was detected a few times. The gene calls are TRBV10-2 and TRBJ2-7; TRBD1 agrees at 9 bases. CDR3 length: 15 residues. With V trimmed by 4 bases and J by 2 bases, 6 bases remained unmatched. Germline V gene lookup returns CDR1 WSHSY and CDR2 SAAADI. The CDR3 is CASSGTGDGTYEQYF. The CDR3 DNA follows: TGCGCCAGCAGTGGGACAGGGGACGGGACCTACGAGCAGTACTTC.

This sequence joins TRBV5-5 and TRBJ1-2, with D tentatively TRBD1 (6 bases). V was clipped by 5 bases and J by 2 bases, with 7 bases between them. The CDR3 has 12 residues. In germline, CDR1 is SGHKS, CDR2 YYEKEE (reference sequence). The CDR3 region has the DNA TGTGCCAGCAGGAGGGGGAACTATGGCTACACCTTC. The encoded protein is CASRRGNYGYTF.

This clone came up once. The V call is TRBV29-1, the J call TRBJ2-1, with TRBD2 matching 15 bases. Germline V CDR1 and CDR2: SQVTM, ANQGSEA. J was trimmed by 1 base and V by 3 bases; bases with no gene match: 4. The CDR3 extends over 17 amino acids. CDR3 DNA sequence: TGCAGCGTTGACGGACTAGCGGGGGGGTATTCCTACAATGAGCAGTTCTTC. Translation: CSVDGLAGGYSYNEQFF.

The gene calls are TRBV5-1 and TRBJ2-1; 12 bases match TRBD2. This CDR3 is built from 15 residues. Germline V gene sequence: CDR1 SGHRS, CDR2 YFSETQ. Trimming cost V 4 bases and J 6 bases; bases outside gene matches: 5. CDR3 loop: CASSASGGALNEQFF. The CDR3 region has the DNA TGCGCCAGCAGCGCTAGCGGGGGGGCGCTCAATGAGCAGTTCTTC. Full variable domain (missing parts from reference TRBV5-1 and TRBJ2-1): KAGVTQTPRYLIKTRGQQVTLSCSPISGHRSVSWYQQTPGQGLQFLFEYFSETQRNKGNFPGRFSGRQFSNSRSEMNVSTLELGDSALYLCASSASGGALNEQFFGPGTRLTVL.

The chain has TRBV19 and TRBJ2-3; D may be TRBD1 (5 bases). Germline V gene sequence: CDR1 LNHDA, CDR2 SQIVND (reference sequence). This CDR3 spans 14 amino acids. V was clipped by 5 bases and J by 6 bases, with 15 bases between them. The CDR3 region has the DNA TGTGCCAGTAGTTCCACGACAGAGAAGGATACGCAGTATTTT. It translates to CASSSTTEKDTQYF. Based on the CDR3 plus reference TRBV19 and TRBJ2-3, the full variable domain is DGGITQSPKYLFRKEGQNVTLSCEQNLNHDAMYWYRQDPGQGLRLIYYSQIVNDFQKGDIAEGYSVSREKKESFPLTVTSAQKNPTAFYLCASSSTTEKDTQYFGPGTRLTVL.

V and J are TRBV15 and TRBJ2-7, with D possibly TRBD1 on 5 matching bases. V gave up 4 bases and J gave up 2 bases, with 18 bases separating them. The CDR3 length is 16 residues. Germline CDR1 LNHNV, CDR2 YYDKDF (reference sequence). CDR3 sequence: CATSISQGTPTYEQYF. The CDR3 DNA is TGTGCCACCAGCATTAGTCAGGGAACCCCTACCTACGAGCAGTACTTC.

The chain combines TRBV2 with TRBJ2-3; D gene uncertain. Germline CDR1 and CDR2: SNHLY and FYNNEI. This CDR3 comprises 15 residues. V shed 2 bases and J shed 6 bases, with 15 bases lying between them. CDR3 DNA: TGTGCCAGCAGTGAAATTTGGTCCCAGGAGGATACGCAGTATTTT. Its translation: CASSEIWSQEDTQYF.

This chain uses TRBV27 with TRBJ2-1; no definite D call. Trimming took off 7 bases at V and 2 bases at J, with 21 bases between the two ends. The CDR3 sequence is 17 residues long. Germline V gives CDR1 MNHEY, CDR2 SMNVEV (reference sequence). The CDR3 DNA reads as TGTGCCAGCATCCAAAATGGGCCCGACGGAGCCTACAATGAGCAGTTCTTC. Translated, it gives CASIQNGPDGAYNEQFF.

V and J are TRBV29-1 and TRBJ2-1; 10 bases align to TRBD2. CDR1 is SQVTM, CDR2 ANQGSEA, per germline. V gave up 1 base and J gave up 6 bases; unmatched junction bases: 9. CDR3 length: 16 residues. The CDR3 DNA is TGCAGCGTTGAAGGTGTTAGCGGGAGGATCGGCAATGAGCAGTTCTTC. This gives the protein CSVEGVSGRIGNEQFF.

In DNA form, the CDR3 reads TGCGCCAGCAGCCAAGATCGAGGCACCTACACCGGGGAGCTGTTTTTT. It specifies CASSQDRGTYTGELFF. The J gene is TRBJ2-2, the V gene TRBV4-1, with no clear D. The germline V and J ends were trimmed by 0 bases and 3 bases, with 11 bases remaining between them. The CDR3 consists of 16 residues. Germline V gene sequence: CDR1 MGHRA, CDR2 YSYEKL.

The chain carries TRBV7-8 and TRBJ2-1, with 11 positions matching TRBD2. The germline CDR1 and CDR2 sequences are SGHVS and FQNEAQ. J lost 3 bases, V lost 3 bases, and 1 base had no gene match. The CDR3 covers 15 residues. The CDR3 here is CASSLTSGNYNEQFF. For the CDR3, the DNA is TGTGCCAGCAGCTTGACTAGCGGGAACTACAATGAGCAGTTCTTC. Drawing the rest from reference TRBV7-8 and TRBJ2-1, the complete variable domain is GAGVSQSPRYKVAKRGQDVALRCDPISGHVSLFWYQQALGQGPEFLTYFQNEAQLDKSGLPSDRFFAERPEGSVSTLKIQRTQQEDSAVYLCASSLTSGNYNEQFFGPGTRLTVL.

The CDR3 coding sequence is TGTGCCACCAGCTGGGAAACAGGAAAAGAAGCTTTCTTT. This encodes CATSWETGKEAFF. The genes are TRBV15 and TRBJ1-1, with D possibly TRBD1 on 5 matching bases. V was cut by 5 bases and J by 8 bases, with 15 bases left in between. CDR1 is LNHNV, CDR2 YYDKDF, per germline (reference sequence). This CDR3 spans 13 amino acids.

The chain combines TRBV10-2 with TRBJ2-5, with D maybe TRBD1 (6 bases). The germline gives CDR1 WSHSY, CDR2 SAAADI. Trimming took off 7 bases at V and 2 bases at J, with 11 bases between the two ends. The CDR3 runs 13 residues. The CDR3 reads CASKGGEQETQYF. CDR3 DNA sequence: TGCGCCAGCAAAGGGGGAGAACAAGAGACCCAGTACTTC.

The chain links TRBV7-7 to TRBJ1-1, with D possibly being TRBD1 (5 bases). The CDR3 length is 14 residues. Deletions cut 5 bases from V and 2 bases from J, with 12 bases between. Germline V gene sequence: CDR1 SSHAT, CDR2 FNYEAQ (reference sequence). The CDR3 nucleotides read TGTGCCAGCAGCCCCGCAGGGTCCAACACTGAAGCTTTCTTT. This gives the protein CASSPAGSNTEAFF.

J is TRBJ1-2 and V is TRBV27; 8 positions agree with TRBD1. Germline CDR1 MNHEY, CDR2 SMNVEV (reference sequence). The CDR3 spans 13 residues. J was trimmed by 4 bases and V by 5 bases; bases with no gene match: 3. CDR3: CASSQGAGYGYTF. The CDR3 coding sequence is TGTGCCAGCAGTCAGGGGGCGGGCTATGGCTACACCTTC.

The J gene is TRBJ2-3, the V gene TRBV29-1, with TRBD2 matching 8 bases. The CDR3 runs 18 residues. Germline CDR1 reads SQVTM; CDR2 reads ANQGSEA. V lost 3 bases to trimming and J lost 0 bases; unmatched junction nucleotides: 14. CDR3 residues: CSVDEPGLVVSSTDTQYF. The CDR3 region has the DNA TGCAGCGTTGACGAACCGGGACTAGTAGTTTCGAGCACAGATACGCAGTATTTT.

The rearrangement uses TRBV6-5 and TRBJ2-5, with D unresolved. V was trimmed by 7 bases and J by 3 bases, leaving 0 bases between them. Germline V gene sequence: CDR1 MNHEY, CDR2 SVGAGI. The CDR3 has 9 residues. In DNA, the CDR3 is TGTGCCAGCAAAGAGACCCAGTACTTC. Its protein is CASKETQYF.

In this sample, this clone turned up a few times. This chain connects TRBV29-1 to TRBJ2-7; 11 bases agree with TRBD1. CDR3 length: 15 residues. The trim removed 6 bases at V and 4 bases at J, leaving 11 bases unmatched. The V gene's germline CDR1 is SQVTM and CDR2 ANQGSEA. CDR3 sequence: CSVGPGQGEMYEQYF. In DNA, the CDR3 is TGCAGCGTGGGTCCGGGACAGGGGGAGATGTACGAGCAGTACTTC.

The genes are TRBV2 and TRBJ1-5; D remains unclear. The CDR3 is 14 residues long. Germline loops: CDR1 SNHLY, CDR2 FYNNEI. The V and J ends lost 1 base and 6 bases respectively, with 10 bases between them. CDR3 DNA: TGTGCCAGCAGTGAAGTCCCCGGGTCTCAGCCCCAGCATTTT. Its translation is CASSEVPGSQPQHF.

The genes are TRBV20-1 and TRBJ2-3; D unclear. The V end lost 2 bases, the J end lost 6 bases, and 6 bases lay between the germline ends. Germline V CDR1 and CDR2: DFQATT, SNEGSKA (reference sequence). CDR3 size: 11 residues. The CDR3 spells CSARFVDTQYF. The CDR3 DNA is TGCAGTGCTAGATTCGTCGATACGCAGTATTTT.

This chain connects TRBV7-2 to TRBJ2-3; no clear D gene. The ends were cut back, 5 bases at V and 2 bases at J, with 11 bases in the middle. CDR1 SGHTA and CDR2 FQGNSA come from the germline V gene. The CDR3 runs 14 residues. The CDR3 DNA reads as TGTGCCAGCAGCCACTTAGTTACCACAGATACGCAGTATTTT. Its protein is CASSHLVTTDTQYF. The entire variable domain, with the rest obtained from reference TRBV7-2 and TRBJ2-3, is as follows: GAGVSQSPSNKVTEKGKDVELRCDPISGHTALYWYRQSLGQGLEFLIYFQGNSAPDKSGLPSDRFSAERTGGSVSTLTIQRTQQEDSAVYLCASSHLVTTDTQYFGPGTRLTVL.

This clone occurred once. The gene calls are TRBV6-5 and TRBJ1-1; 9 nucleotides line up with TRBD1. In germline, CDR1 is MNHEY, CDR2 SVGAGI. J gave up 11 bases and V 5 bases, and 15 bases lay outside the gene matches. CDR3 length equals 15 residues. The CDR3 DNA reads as TGTGCCAGCAGTCTAAGCCCACAGGGGGCCACAGGGGCTTTCTTT. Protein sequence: CASSLSPQGATGAFF.

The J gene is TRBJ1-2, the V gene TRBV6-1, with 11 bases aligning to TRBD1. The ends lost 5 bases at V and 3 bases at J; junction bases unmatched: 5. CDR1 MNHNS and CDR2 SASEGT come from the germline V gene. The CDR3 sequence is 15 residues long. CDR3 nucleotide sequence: TGTGCCAGCAGTCCCGGGACAGGGGGAGACTATGGCTACACCTTC. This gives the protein CASSPGTGGDYGYTF.